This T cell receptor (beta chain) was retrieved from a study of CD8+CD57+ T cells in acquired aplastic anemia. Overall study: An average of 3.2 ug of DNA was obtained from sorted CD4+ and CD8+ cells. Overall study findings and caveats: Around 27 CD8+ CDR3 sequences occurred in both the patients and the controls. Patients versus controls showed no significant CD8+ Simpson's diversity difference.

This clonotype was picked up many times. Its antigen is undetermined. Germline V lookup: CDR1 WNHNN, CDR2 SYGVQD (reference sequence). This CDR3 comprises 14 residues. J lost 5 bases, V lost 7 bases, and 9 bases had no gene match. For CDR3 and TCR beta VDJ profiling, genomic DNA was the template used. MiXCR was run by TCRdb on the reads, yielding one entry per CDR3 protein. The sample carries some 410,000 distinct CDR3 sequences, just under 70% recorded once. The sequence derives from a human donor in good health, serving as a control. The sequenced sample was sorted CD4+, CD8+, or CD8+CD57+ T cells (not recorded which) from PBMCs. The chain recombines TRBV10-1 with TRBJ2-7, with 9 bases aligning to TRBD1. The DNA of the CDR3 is TGCGCCAGCATCGTAGCGGACAGGGGCCACGAGCAGTACTTC. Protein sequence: CASIVADRGHEQYF.